The rows below give T cell receptor beta chains drawn from one sample of a study of cytomegalovirus exposure and HLA in healthy donors. Measured with immunoSEQ multiplex PCR; TCRdb has only the in-frame clones, and not every one. Of 150,000 to 200,000 clones listed, approximately 83% were seen once; the top ten hold approximately 8.5%. Material for sequencing was PBMCs. All receptors derive from a man aged 18-30 years in good health and CMV-seropositive. CDR3s include the opening cysteine and the closing phenylalanine or tryptophan. The order of the fields is J gene, clone size, D gene, V gene, CDR3 DNA, CDR3 protein. The D gene is left open where the match is weak. A row's size may be missing; if present it is once, few, many or a size class.

>TRBJ2-7|NA|NA|TRBV5-6
TGTGCCAGCAGCTTGGGGAGGGTTACCTACGAGCAGTACTTC
CASSLGRVTYEQYF
>TRBJ2-7|NA|TRBD2|TRBV20-1
TGCAGCGGACTAGCTGGCGAGCAGTACTTC
CSGLAGEQYF
>TRBJ1-1|NA|TRBD1|TRBV30
TGTGCCTGGAGAAGGGGACAGCTGAACACTGAAGCTTTCTTT
CAWRRGQLNTEAFF
>TRBJ1-4|NA|TRBD1|TRBV6-6
TGTGCCAGCAGCGTACGGACCGGGACAGGAGGGGAAAAACTGTTTTTT
CASSVRTGTGGEKLFF
>TRBJ2-3|once|NA|TRBV5-1
TGCGCCAGCAGCTTACCAGCGGATCTCAAAGATACGCAGTATTTT
CASSLPADLKDTQYF
>TRBJ2-7|NA|TRBD2|TRBV30
TGTGCCTGGAGGAGTAGCGGGGGCGCCACCTACGAGCAGTACTTC
CAWRSSGGATYEQYF
>TRBJ2-4|NA|NA|TRBV30
TGTGCCTGGAGTGAGGCTAGCCGGTCCAAAAACATTCAGTACTTC
CAWSEASRSKNIQYF
>TRBJ1-6|NA|NA|TRBV14
TGTGCCAGCAGCCCCGCCGGGGGGACTAATTCACCCCTCCACTTT
CASSPAGGTNSPLHF
>TRBJ2-1|NA|TRBD1|TRBV5-1
TGCGCCAGCAAGGGGGACAGGCCCTACAATGAGCAGTTCTTC
CASKGDRPYNEQFF
>TRBJ1-5|NA|NA|TRBV5-1
TGCGCCAGCAGCTTGGTCTCTGGAGGCGATCAGCCCCAGCATTTT
CASSLVSGGDQPQHF
>TRBJ1-5|NA|NA|TRBV6-5
TGTGCCAGCGGGAGAGACAATCAGCCCCAGCATTTT
CASGRDNQPQHF
>TRBJ1-2|NA|NA|TRBV6-1
TGTGCCAGCAGTGACCTACCCACAGCTTCTAACGGCTACACCTTC
CASSDLPTASNGYTF
>TRBJ2-7|NA|NA|TRBV5-1
TGCGCCAGCAGCCTAAGTCTGACCGCGGGCGAGCAGTACTTC
CASSLSLTAGEQYF
>TRBJ2-7|NA|TRBD2|TRBV5-1
TGCGCCAGCAGGCGTGCGGGGGGCGAGAGGTACGAGCAGTACTTC
CASRRAGGERYEQYF
>TRBJ2-3|NA|NA|TRBV7-9
TGTGCCAGCAGCTCCCTGAGGTCCTCAGATACGCAGTATTTT
CASSSLRSSDTQYF
>TRBJ2-1|NA|NA|TRBV5-1
TGCGCCAGCACCCGGGACTCGGCACACAATGAGCAGTTCTTC
CASTRDSAHNEQFF
>TRBJ2-3|NA|TRBD2|TRBV11-2
TGTGCCAGCAGCTTATGGGGGGGTAGCACAGATACGCAGTATTTT
CASSLWGGSTDTQYF
>TRBJ2-5|NA|NA|TRBV5-6
TGTGCCAGCAGCTTCTTGGCTCTGGGGCACCAAGAGACCCAGTACTTC
CASSFLALGHQETQYF
>TRBJ2-1|NA|NA|TRBV9
TGTGCCAGCAGCGATATTTACAATGAGCAGTTCTTC
CASSDIYNEQFF
>TRBJ1-2|once|NA|TRBV10-2
TGCGCCAGCAGTGAGTCACAGGGCCGGGGCTACACCTTC
CASSESQGRGYTF
>TRBJ2-5|NA|NA|TRBV30
TGTGCCTGGAGTCTAACATCCCAGGGTAGCGAGACCCAGTACTTC
CAWSLTSQGSETQYF
>TRBJ2-1|NA|TRBD1|TRBV6-5
TGTGCCAGCAGTCCAGGGGGCAATGAGCAGTTCTTC
CASSPGGNEQFF
>TRBJ2-1|NA|TRBD2|TRBV5-8
TGTGCCAGCGCCCTTAGAGGCGGGGGGTTGTACAATGAGCAGTTCTTC
CASALRGGGLYNEQFF
>TRBJ1-2|NA|NA|TRBV5-4
TGTGCCAGCAGCTTGCCCAAGGGCGGACTCGAGGGCTACACCTTC
CASSLPKGGLEGYTF
>TRBJ2-3|NA|TRBD2|TRBV12-5
TGTGCTAGTGCCATAACGGGGGGGACCACAGATACGCAGTATTTT
CASAITGGTTDTQYF
>TRBJ1-1|few|NA|TRBV4-1
TGCGCCAGCAGCCACTCTAAACAGGCAGGGATAAAATTGAACACTGAAGCTTTCTTT
CASSHSKQAGIKLNTEAFF
>TRBJ2-1|NA|NA|TRBV2
TGTGCCAGCAGTGTCGTCAGGTTCAATGAGCAGTTCTTC
CASSVVRFNEQFF
>TRBJ1-2|NA|NA|TRBV7-8
TGTGCCAGCAGCTCCCTCGGGGGGCATGGCTACACCTTC
CASSSLGGHGYTF
>TRBJ2-1|NA|TRBD1|TRBV10-2
TGCGCCAGCGGAACTCAAACAGGGGGCTGGGAGCAGTTCTTC
CASGTQTGGWEQFF
>TRBJ2-6|NA|NA|TRBV11-2
TGTGCCAGCAGCTTATCTTCTCGCTCTGGGGCCAACGTCCTGACTTTC
CASSLSSRSGANVLTF
>TRBJ2-7|NA|NA|TRBV6-4
TGTGCCAGCAGTCCCGATGACAGATACGAGCAGTACTTC
CASSPDDRYEQYF